This T cell receptor (beta chain) came from a study of CD4 T cell repertoires in COVID-19 (dated by TCRdb to the early 2020s). A note on the overall study: To analyze cross-reactivity, CFSE-low cells were expanded with IL-2 for approximately nine days and then labeled again and restimulated with spike proteins from other coronaviruses. In COVID-19-recovered individuals, the study described naturally processed CD4+ T cell responses to SARS-CoV-2 spike and nucleoprotein and used TCR Vbeta sequencing to evaluate clonal composition. TCR Vbeta repertoire analysis of SARS-CoV-2-reactive T cells was conducted at the subset level in three recovered individuals.

General conclusions and limits of the study: Between about 6 and 28% of SARS-CoV-2 clonotypes were also detected in SARS-CoV and/or HKU1 spike-stimulated secondary cultures, consistent with cross-reactivity. Two or all three memory subsets shared several of the most expanded SARS-CoV-2-reactive clonotypes, which suggests intraclonal diversification.

Library method: the immunoSEQ multiplex PCR assay. For the original study's pipeline: Repertoire overlap between subsets was quantified using the Chao-Jaccard similarity index and counts of shared clonotypes. TCRdb stores this immuneACCESS table with in-frame sequences only. Part of the clones is absent; in the studies checked, under half of the shortfall reflects unresolved V genes, and no reason is known for the rest. V and J calls and clone size are given by that table; D and trimming were obtained from the DNA. Within this sample are under 8,500 clones, with around 84% of them counted one time only. In total, the top ten clones hold less than 2.5% of the sample. CDR1 and CDR2, looked up from the germline V gene (reference sequence), are LNHDA and SQIVND. The CDR3, cysteine through phenylalanine, is 18 amino acids long. The read is trimmed to its CDR3 DNA, 54 bases read in frame from base 1. Trimming costs V 5 bases and J 5 bases, and their ends lie 27 bases apart.

Memory T cell samples that were not cultured were sequenced immediately after ex vivo isolation. From peripheral blood mononuclear cells, the researchers isolated CD4+ total memory, central memory, effector memory and circulating T follicular helper cells. Comments on this clone: Its cognate antigen has yet to be identified. One base away there is no much larger clone; base qualities are not given.

The sequenced sample was effector memory CD4+ T cells from blood, obtained before the COVID-19 pandemic. The sample's cell subset or site label, in plain terms: CD4+ T effector memory cells. The receptor's source is a human donor who had COVID-19. This receptor chain uses TRBV19 and TRBJ1-1; matching of 5 bases hints at TRBD1 as the D gene. The CDR3 has the sequence CASSPRGLAGDGGTEAFF. The DNA sequence is TGTGCCAGTAGTCCAAGAGGTCTGGCAGGAGACGGGGGAACTGAAGCTTTCTTT.